The rows below give T cell receptor beta chains drawn from one sample of a study of cytomegalovirus exposure and HLA in healthy donors. TCRdb's copy holds only in-frame clones and misses some; the assay was immunoSEQ multiplex PCR. The sample yields 200,000 to 250,000 clones, 70% to 80% seen once. Sequenced sample: PBMCs. These receptors were obtained from a male donor in good health and CMV-seronegative. Both conserved end residues are part of each CDR3. The D gene is left open where the match is weak. For some rows the clone size is stated as once, few or many, or as a class when expanded; others skip it.

>TRBV27|TRBD2|NA|15|TRBJ2-1
TGTGCCAGCAGTCGGACTAGCGGACCCTACAATGAGCAGTTCTTC
CASSRTSGPYNEQFF
>TRBV10-3|TRBD2|once|20|TRBJ2-1
TGTGCCATCAGAGATCCTTGGGGCGTCGATAGCGGGAGCTCCTACAATGAGCAGTTCTTC
CAIRDPWGVDSGSSYNEQFF
>TRBV2|NA|NA|13|TRBJ2-2
TGTGCCAATGTGAAGGGGGACACCGGGGAGCTGTTTTTT
CANVKGDTGELFF
>TRBV7-7|TRBD2|few|14|TRBJ2-1
TGTGCCAGCAGCCCCTCTAGCGGCTACAATGAGCAGTTCTTC
CASSPSSGYNEQFF
>TRBV7-8|TRBD2|NA|15|TRBJ2-7
TGTGCCAGCAGCTTACTGTCTCTAGCGGGAGTGGAGCAGTACTTC
CASSLLSLAGVEQYF
>TRBV19|NA|few|12|TRBJ2-1
TGTGCCAGTAGCCTCGTCCACAATGAGCAGTTCTTC
CASSLVHNEQFF
>TRBV6-5|TRBD1|NA|15|TRBJ2-1
TGTGCCAGCAGTTATACAGGGGGCGACTCGGGTGAGCAGTTCTTC
CASSYTGGDSGEQFF
>TRBV19|NA|NA|14|TRBJ1-6
TGTGCCAGTATGGATCGACAGCGCAATTCACCCCTCCACTTT
CASMDRQRNSPLHF
>TRBV4-1|TRBD2|NA|14|TRBJ2-7
TGCGCCAGCAGCCAGACCGGGGGGTCCTACGAGCAGTACTTC
CASSQTGGSYEQYF
>TRBV12-5|NA|NA|13|TRBJ1-2
TGTGCTAGTGGTTCGGACAGTTACTATGGCTACACCTTC
CASGSDSYYGYTF
>TRBV7-9|TRBD1|few|16|TRBJ2-7
TGTGCCAGCAGCCCAACTAGGGACAGAACAACCTACGAGCAGTACTTC
CASSPTRDRTTYEQYF
>TRBV5-6|NA|NA|13|TRBJ2-5
TGTGCCAGCAGCTTGACAGGGCCCGAGACCCAGTACTTC
CASSLTGPETQYF
>TRBV14|NA|NA|16|TRBJ2-5
TGTGCCAGCAGCCAAGTCCGGGGGGCTTGGTCGGAGACCCAGTACTTC
CASSQVRGAWSETQYF
>TRBV7-3|NA|once|15|TRBJ2-1
TGTGCCAGCAGCCCTCGCCGGAGCCCCTACAATGAGCAGTTCTTC
CASSPRRSPYNEQFF
>TRBV2|NA|few|16|TRBJ1-2
TGTGCCAGCAGCGCTCAAGGACAGCTTGGGATCTATGGCTACACCTTC
CASSAQGQLGIYGYTF
>TRBV6-5|NA|NA|13|TRBJ2-7
TGTGCCAGCAGTTACTCGAGGGTGTCCGAGCAGTACTTC
CASSYSRVSEQYF
>TRBV29-1|TRBD1|NA|13|TRBJ1-2
TGCAGCGCCCCGGGACAGGGATCCTATGGCTACACCTTC
CSAPGQGSYGYTF
>TRBV9|NA|NA|12|TRBJ1-2
TGTGCCAGCAGCGTAGCGGGTTTCGGCTACACCTTC
CASSVAGFGYTF
>TRBV7-6|NA|NA|14|TRBJ1-1
TGTGCCAGCAGCCCCCAGGTTATGAACACTGAAGCTTTCTTT
CASSPQVMNTEAFF
>TRBV7-6|NA|NA|17|TRBJ2-2
TGTGCCAGCAGCTTAGAAACAGGGAATATCAGAGCCGGGGAGCTGTTTTTT
CASSLETGNIRAGELFF
>TRBV7-9|NA|NA|14|TRBJ2-7
TGTGCCAGCACCCCCGGACCGCAGGGGGGCGAGCAGTACTTC
CASTPGPQGGEQYF
>TRBV14|TRBD2|few|16|TRBJ2-7
TGTGCCAGCAGCCAAGCCCCACTAGCGGACCTAGACGAGCAGTACTTC
CASSQAPLADLDEQYF
>TRBV28|TRBD1|NA|16|TRBJ2-7
TGTGCCAGCAGCTCCTCACGGGACAGATTCTCCTACGAGCAGTACTTC
CASSSSRDRFSYEQYF
>TRBV6-5|NA|NA|15|TRBJ2-1
TGTGCCAGCAGTCGAAACGGACAGAACTACAATGAGCAGTTCTTC
CASSRNGQNYNEQFF
>TRBV25-1|NA|NA|17|TRBJ2-5
TGTGCCAGCAGTTTCTCCCCGGGGTCAGAACGGGGAGAGACCCAGTACTTC
CASSFSPGSERGETQYF
>TRBV11-2|TRBD2|NA|17|TRBJ2-1
TGTGCCAGCAGCGCCACTACTAGCGGGAGAACGAACAATGAGCAGTTCTTC
CASSATTSGRTNNEQFF
>TRBV10-1|TRBD2|few|15|TRBJ2-3
TGCGCCAGCAGTGAAAGCGGGAGAAGCACAGATACGCAGTATTTT
CASSESGRSTDTQYF
>TRBV5-1|NA|NA|13|TRBJ2-2
TGCGCCACTGGAGAGGGTACGTCCGGGGAGCTGTTTTTT
CATGEGTSGELFF